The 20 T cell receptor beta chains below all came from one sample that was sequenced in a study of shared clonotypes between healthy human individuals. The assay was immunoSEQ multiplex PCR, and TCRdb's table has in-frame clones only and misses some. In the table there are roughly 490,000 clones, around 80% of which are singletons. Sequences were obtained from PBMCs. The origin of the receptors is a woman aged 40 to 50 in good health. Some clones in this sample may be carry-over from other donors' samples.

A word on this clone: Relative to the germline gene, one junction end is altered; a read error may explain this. The CDR3 spells CSARLNGRAHF. CDR3 coding DNA: TGCAGTGCTCGCCTCAACGGGAGGGCCCATTTT. V gene TRBV20-1 combines with J gene TRBJ2-3; 8 nucleotides agree with TRBD2. The CDR3 covers 11 residues. From germline, CDR1 is DFQATT and CDR2 SNEGSKA (reference sequence).

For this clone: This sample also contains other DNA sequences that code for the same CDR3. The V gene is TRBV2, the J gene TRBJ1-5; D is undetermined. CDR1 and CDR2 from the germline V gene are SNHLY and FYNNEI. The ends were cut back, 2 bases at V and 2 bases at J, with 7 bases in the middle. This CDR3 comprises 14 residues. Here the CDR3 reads CASSEQGGNQPQHF. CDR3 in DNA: TGTGCCAGCAGTGAACAAGGTGGCAATCAGCCCCAGCATTTT.

The CDR3 protein is CASSTVAGGPIEQFF. The CDR3 DNA reads as TGTGCCAGTAGTACCGTAGCGGGAGGGCCGATTGAGCAGTTCTTC. The gene calls are TRBV19 and TRBJ2-1, with 11 positions matching TRBD2. The junction had 8 bases not matched to a gene; V was cut back by 4 bases and J by 9 bases. From germline, CDR1 is LNHDA and CDR2 SQIVND (reference sequence). CDR3 length equals 15 residues.

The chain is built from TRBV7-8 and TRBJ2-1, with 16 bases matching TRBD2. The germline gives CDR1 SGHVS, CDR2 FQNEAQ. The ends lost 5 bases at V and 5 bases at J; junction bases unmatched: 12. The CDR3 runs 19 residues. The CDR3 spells CASSPREGLAGGPNNEQFF. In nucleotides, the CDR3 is TGTGCCAGCAGCCCTAGAGAGGGACTAGCGGGAGGGCCAAACAATGAGCAGTTCTTC.

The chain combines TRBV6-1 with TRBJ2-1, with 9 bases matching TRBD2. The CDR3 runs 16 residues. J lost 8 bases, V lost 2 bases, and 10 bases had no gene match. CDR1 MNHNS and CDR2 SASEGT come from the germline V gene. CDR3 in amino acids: CASSEKPGLASDEQFF. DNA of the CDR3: TGTGCCAGCAGTGAAAAACCGGGACTAGCTAGCGATGAGCAGTTCTTC.

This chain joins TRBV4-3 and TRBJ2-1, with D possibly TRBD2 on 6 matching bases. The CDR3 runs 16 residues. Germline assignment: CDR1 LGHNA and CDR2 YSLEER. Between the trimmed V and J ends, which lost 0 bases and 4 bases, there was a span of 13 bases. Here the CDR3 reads CASSQDTGGIYNEQFF. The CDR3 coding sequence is TGCGCCAGCAGCCAAGATACTGGCGGGATTTACAATGAGCAGTTCTTC.

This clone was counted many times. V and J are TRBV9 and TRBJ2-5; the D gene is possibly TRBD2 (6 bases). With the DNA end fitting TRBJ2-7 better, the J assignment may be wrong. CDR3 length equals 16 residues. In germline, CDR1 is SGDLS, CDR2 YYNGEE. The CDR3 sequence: CASSVGSGSSGYEQYF. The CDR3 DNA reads TGTGCCAGCAGCGTAGGGAGTGGATCGAGCGGGTACGAGCAGTACTTC.

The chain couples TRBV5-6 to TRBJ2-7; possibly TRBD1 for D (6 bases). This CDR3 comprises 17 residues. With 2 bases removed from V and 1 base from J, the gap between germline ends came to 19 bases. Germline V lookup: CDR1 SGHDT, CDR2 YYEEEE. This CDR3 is CASSLAHTGFRSYEQYF. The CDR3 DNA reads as TGTGCCAGCAGCTTAGCCCACACAGGGTTTAGGTCCTACGAGCAGTACTTC.

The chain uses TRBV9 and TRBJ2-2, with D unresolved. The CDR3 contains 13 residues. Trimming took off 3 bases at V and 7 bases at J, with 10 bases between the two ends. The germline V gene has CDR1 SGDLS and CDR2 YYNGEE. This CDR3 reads CASSATFGGELFF. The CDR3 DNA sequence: TGTGCCAGCAGCGCTACCTTCGGCGGGGAGCTGTTTTTT.

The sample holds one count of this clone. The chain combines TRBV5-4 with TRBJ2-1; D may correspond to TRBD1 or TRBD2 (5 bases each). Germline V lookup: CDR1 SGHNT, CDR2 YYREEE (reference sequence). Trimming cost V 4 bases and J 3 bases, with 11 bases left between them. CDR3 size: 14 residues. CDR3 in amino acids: CASSVGRFYNEQFF. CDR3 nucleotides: TGTGCCAGCAGCGTGGGACGCTTCTACAATGAGCAGTTCTTC.

DNA for the CDR3: TGTGCCATCAGTGGGAGCAACCAGGCCCATGAGCAGTTCTTC. Translating gives CAISGSNQAHEQFF. The chain recombines TRBV10-3 with TRBJ2-1; D uncertain. The CDR3 extends over 14 amino acids. Trimming removed 4 bases from V and 8 bases from J, with 15 bases in between. The germline V gene has CDR1 ENHRY and CDR2 SYGVKD.

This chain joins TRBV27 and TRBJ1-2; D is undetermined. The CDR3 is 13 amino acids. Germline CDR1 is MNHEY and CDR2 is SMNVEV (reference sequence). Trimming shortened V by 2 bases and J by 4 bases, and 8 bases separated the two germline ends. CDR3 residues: CASSLVASYGYTF. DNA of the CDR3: TGTGCCAGCAGTTTAGTGGCTAGCTATGGCTACACCTTC.

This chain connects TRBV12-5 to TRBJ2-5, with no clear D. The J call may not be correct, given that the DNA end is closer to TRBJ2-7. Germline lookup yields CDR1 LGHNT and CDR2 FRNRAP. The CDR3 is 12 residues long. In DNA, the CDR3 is TGTGCTAGTGGCAAATCCCCGTACGAGCAGTACTTC. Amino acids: CASGKSPYEQYF.

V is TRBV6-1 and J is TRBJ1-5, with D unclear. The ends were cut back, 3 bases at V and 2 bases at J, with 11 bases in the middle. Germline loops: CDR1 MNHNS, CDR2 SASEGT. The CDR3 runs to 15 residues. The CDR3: CASSEWVNGNQPQHF. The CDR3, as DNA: TGTGCCAGCAGTGAGTGGGTAAACGGCAATCAGCCCCAGCATTTT.

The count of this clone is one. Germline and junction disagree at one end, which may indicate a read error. The CDR3 here is CAGSPAGLRLSSNQPQHF. The CDR3 DNA reads TGTGCCGGCTCACCGGCTGGGTTAAGGCTAAGTAGCAATCAGCCCCAGCATTTT. This sequence joins TRBV18 and TRBJ1-5; no clear D gene. CDR1 is KGHSH, CDR2 LQKENI, per germline. The CDR3 extends over 18 amino acids.

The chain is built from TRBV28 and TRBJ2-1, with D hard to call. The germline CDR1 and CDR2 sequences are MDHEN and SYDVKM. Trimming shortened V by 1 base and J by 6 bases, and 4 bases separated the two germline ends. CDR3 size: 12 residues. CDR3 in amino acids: CASSLSLNEQFF. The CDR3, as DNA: TGTGCCAGCAGTTTATCCCTCAATGAGCAGTTCTTC.

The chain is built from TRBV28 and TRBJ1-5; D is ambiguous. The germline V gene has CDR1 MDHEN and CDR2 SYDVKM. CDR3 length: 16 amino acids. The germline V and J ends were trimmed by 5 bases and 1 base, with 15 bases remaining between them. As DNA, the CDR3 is TGTGCCAGCAGTCTGACCCCTTTCTCAAGCAATCAGCCCCAGCATTTT. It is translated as CASSLTPFSSNQPQHF.

CDR3 coding DNA: TGTGCCAGCTCACCGTATGGCAATCAGCCCCAGCATTTT. Amino acids: CASSPYGNQPQHF. The chain employs TRBV18 and TRBJ1-5; D uncertain. This CDR3 comprises 13 residues. V was trimmed by 3 bases and J by 2 bases, leaving 5 bases between them. Germline lookup yields CDR1 KGHSH and CDR2 LQKENI.

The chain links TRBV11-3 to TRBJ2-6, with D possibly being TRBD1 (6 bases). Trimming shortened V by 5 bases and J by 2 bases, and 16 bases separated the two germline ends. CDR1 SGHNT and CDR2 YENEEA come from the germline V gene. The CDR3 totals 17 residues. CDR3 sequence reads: CASSPRTDATGANVLTF. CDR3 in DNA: TGTGCCAGCAGCCCGCGGACAGACGCTACTGGGGCCAACGTCCTGACTTTC.

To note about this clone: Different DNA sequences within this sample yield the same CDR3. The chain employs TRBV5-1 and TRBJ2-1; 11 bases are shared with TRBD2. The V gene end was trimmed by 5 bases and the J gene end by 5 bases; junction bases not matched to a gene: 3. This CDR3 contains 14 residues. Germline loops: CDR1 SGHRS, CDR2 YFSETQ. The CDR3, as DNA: TGCGCCAGCAGAGGGACTAGCGGTCACAATGAGCAGTTCTTC. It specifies CASRGTSGHNEQFF. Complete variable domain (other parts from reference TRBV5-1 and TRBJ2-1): KAGVTQTPRYLIKTRGQQVTLSCSPISGHRSVSWYQQTPGQGLQFLFEYFSETQRNKGNFPGRFSGRQFSNSRSEMNVSTLELGDSALYLCASRGTSGHNEQFFGPGTRLTVL.